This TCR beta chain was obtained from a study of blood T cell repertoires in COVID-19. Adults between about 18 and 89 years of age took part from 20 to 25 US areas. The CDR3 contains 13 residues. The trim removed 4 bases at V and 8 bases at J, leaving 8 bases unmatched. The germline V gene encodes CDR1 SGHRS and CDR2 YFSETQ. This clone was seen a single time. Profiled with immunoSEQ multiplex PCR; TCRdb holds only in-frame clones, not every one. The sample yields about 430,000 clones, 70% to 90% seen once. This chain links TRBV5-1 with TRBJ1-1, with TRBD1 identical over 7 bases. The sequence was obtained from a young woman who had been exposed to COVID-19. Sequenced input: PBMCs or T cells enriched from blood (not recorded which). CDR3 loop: CASSQEGQREAFF. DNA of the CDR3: TGCGCCAGCAGCCAGGAGGGACAGCGGGAAGCTTTCTTT.